The clone carrying this T cell receptor (beta chain) was observed a few times. Its cognate antigen is unknown. The data belong to a study of cytomegalovirus exposure and HLA in healthy donors. Study as a whole: Genotyping of 400 or so donors showed that over 65% belonged to the Caucasian-associated ancestry cluster.

Per germline, CDR1 MDHEN and CDR2 SYDVKM. V dropped 4 bases and J dropped 2 bases, with 12 bases sitting between them. The CDR3 extends over 14 amino acids. Unrecorded immune exposures were likely, despite nominal health at sampling. The PCR made use of 60 Vbeta and 13 Jbeta primers. Sequencing was performed with immunoSEQ multiplex PCR; in TCRdb, only in-frame clones are kept and a portion is missing. The table records more than 150,000 clones, about 85% of them present only once. The study's findings and limits: Presence/absence comparisons presumed near-even sequencing depth among donors. TCR beta chains associated with HLA were, in a later analysis, more clonally expanded than equally common others.

The sample consisted of PBMCs. This clonotype was obtained from a middle-aged man in good health and CMV-seropositive. V gene TRBV28 combines with J gene TRBJ2-7; D is perhaps TRBD1 (6 bases). The DNA of the CDR3 is TGTGCCAGCAGTTCCCCGACAGGCACCTACGAGCAGTACTTC. Translation gives CASSSPTGTYEQYF.